This is a list of T cell receptor beta chains from one sample in a study of blood T cells in healthy people across ages. TCRdb fed the 5' RACE reads into MiXCR, producing one record per CDR3 protein. Altogether around 1.1 million distinct CDR3 sequences are present, about two fifths being singletons, with the ten largest covering roughly 14%. The sequenced sample consisted of blood. The source is a young man in good health. CDR3s include the opening cysteine and the closing phenylalanine or tryptophan. A D gene is named only where the DNA matches it firmly. The size field is filled for only some rows; it gives once, few, many or a size class.

cdr3_nt | cdr3_aa | clone_size | d_call | j_call | v_call
TGTGCCAGCAGTTTAGGGTCGGGGGCCGTTAAATACGAGCAGTTCTTC | CASSLGSGAVKYEQFF | . | . | TRBJ2-1 | TRBV12-3/TRBV12-4
TGCGCCAGCAGCTTGGCGTCATCTACAGATGCAGCTTTCTTT | CASSLASSTDAAFF | . | . | TRBJ1-1 | TRBV5-1
TGTGCCAGCAGCTTACGGACTCTTAGCACAGATACGCAGTATTTT | CASSLRTLSTDTQYF | many | . | TRBJ2-3 | TRBV7-9
TGTGCCAGCAGCCAACCCGGTCCCTCTGGAAACACCATATATTTT | CASSQPGPSGNTIYF | . | . | TRBJ1-3 | TRBV3-1
TGTGCCTGGAGTGTACGGGTCTCGCGGTCACCCCTCCACTTT | CAWSVRVSRSPLHF | . | . | TRBJ1-6 | TRBV30
TGTGCCAGCAGCGACGGCGGAGACTACAATGAGCAGTACTTC | CASSDGGDYNEQYF | . | . | TRBJ2-5 | TRBV9
TGTGCCAGCTCACCTTCCGACAGCCGTCCGCAGTACTTC | CASSPSDSRPQYF | few | . | TRBJ2-7 | TRBV18
TGCAGTGCTAGATGGACAGGGTCTAATGAAAAACTGTTTTTT | CSARWTGSNEKLFF | few | TRBD1 | TRBJ1-4 | TRBV20-1
TGTGCCAGCAGCCAAGTCACAGGGGTAATTTCGAGCTCCTACAATGAGCAGTTCTTC | CASSQVTGVISSSYNEQFF | . | TRBD1 | TRBJ2-1 | TRBV3-1
TGTGCCACCAGCGGGACCTTGGTGTATAATTCACCCCTCCACTTT | CATSGTLVYNSPLHF | once | . | TRBJ1-6 | TRBV10-3
TGTGCCAGCTCACCATCTGAAGGCTACACCTTC | CASSPSEGYTF | . | . | TRBJ1-2 | TRBV18
TGCAGTGCTAGAGGAGCATACGAGCAGTTCTTC | CSARGAYEQFF | . | . | TRBJ2-1 | TRBV20-1
TGTGCCAGCAGCCCCACCCAGGGATCTGAAGCTTTCTTT | CASSPTQGSEAFF | . | . | TRBJ1-1 | TRBV11-2
TGCAGCGTTGAAGACACCTACGAGCAGTACTTC | CSVEDTYEQYF | . | . | TRBJ2-7 | TRBV29-1
TGTGCCAGCAGCCTTGTAGCGGGGCGATCCTACAATGAGCAGTACTTC | CASSLVAGRSYNEQYF | few | TRBD2 | TRBJ2-7 | TRBV9
TGCGCCAGCAGCCAAGATGACTCCGAGCGCTGCGAGCAGTACTTC | CASSQDDSERCEQYF | few | . | TRBJ2-7 | TRBV4-1
TGTGCCATCAGTGAACCTAGCGGGGGGGCGGGAATGGATGAGCAGTTCTTC | CAISEPSGGAGMDEQFF | . | TRBD2 | TRBJ2-1 | TRBV10-3
TGTGCCAGCAGCTTAGTAAGGGAGGGCAGACCGAACACCGGGGAGCTGTTTTTT | CASSLVREGRPNTGELFF | . | TRBD2 | TRBJ2-2 | TRBV11-2
TGTGCCAGCAGTTTCGGGGGATTAAGCAATCAGCCCCAGCATTTT | CASSFGGLSNQPQHF | few | . | TRBJ1-5 | TRBV12-3/TRBV12-4
TGTGCCAGCAGACTCTCGGGACCCGATAATTCACCCCTCCACTTT | CASRLSGPDNSPLHF | . | . | TRBJ1-6 | TRBV12-3/TRBV12-4
TGTGCCAGCAGTTACTCAAGGGGGAGCTCCTACAATGAGCAGTTCTTC | CASSYSRGSSYNEQFF | few | . | TRBJ2-1 | TRBV6-2/TRBV6-3
TGTGCCAGCAGTCGTTCTCAGGGCGAGCAGTTCTTC | CASSRSQGEQFF | few | . | TRBJ2-1 | TRBV3-1
TGCAGCGTTGTAGAATCGAGGACAGGCACCTATGGCTACACCTTC | CSVVESRTGTYGYTF | few | TRBD1 | TRBJ1-2 | TRBV29-1
TGTGCCAGCAGTCCGAATGACAGATCTAACTATGGCTACACCTTC | CASSPNDRSNYGYTF | . | . | TRBJ1-2 | TRBV6-1
TGTGCCAGCAGTTTATTACAGGGGGTGGGGTATGGCTACACCTTC | CASSLLQGVGYGYTF | few | TRBD1 | TRBJ1-2 | TRBV27
TGTGCCAGCAGTGGACAGACAGGCCTTCGGGATACGCAGTATTTT | CASSGQTGLRDTQYF | . | . | TRBJ2-3 | TRBV5-6
TGTGCCAGCAGTGACGACAGGGCGGCGACTGAAGCTTTCTTT | CASSDDRAATEAFF | few | TRBD1 | TRBJ1-1 | TRBV2
TGTGCCAGCAGGGGAGGTTCGGTAGATACGCAGTATTTT | CASRGGSVDTQYF | few | . | TRBJ2-3 | TRBV12-3/TRBV12-4
TGTGCCAGCAGCTTAGTGTGTACAGATACGCAGTATTTT | CASSLVCTDTQYF | once | . | TRBJ2-3 | TRBV7-2
TGTGCCAGCAGTTACACACAAACCGGGACTAGCGGAGGAGAGCAGTACTTC | CASSYTQTGTSGGEQYF | . | TRBD2 | TRBJ2-4 | TRBV6-6
TGCAGTCTCCAGGGGGAGACTGAAGCTTTCTTT | CSLQGETEAFF | . | TRBD1 | TRBJ1-1 | TRBV20-1
TGTGCCAGCAGCTTGTACCGATTCGCGGGGGCCCCGCCCAGCACAGATACGCAGTATTTT | CASSLYRFAGAPPSTDTQYF | . | . | TRBJ2-3 | TRBV5-6
TGTGCCAGCAGTTTAGGCGGGGGGTTCACAGATACGCAGTATTTT | CASSLGGGFTDTQYF | few | TRBD2 | TRBJ2-3 | TRBV12-3/TRBV12-4
TGTGCCAGCAGCTTAGAGTTGGGCCAGGACGAGCAGTACTTC | CASSLELGQDEQYF | many | . | TRBJ2-7 | TRBV13
TGTGCCAGCAGTGCAACTAGCGGGAGCTCCTACAATGAGCAGTACTTC | CASSATSGSSYNEQYF | few | TRBD2 | TRBJ2-7 | TRBV4-2